These T cell receptor beta chains were read from a single sample in a study of CD8+ T cells in alopecia areata. Data came from immunoSEQ multiplex PCR; TCRdb stores just in-frame clones and leaves some out. Among about 100,000 clones listed, 58% were seen once. The sequenced sample was NKG2D-low CD8+ T cells sorted from blood. The receptors derive from a human donor with alopecia areata. The CDR3 runs from the conserved cysteine through the conserved F or W. A D gene is named only where the DNA matches it firmly. Clone sizes are given selectively: once, few, many, or a class where the clone is expanded.

d_call,v_call,clone_size,j_call,cdr3_length,cdr3_nt,cdr3_aa
-,TRBV9,-,TRBJ2-1,16,TGTGCCAGCAGCGTAGTACGGGCACCCGCCTACAATGAGCAGTTCTTC,CASSVVRAPAYNEQFF
TRBD2,TRBV4-2,-,TRBJ2-7,15,TGTGCCAGCAGTATCTTAGCGGGAGGGCGGTACGAGCAGTACTTC,CASSILAGGRYEQYF
TRBD1,TRBV7-3,few,TRBJ1-1,13,TGTGCCAGCAGCCCAGGGGGCATCACTGAAGCTTTCTTT,CASSPGGITEAFF
-,TRBV10-3,-,TRBJ1-5,16,TGTGCCATCAGTGATCGGGTCGGCAGCGACAATCAGCCCCAGCATTTT,CAISDRVGSDNQPQHF
-,TRBV20-1,-,TRBJ2-7,11,TGCAGTGCTCGTGACAGGTGGGAGCAGTACTTC,CSARDRWEQYF
-,TRBV27,few,TRBJ2-7,15,TGTGCCAGCACCCCTACCGTAGGGGGTGCTTGGGAGCAGTACTTC,CASTPTVGGAWEQYF
TRBD2,TRBV11-2,-,TRBJ2-1,16,TGTGCCAGCAGAAGTGGACTAGCGAGCTCCTACAATGAGCAGTTCTTC,CASRSGLASSYNEQFF
-,TRBV7-9,-,TRBJ2-7,16,TGTGCCAGCAGCTCCCAGGAGGGGACAATGGTTAGCGAGCAGTACTTC,CASSSQEGTMVSEQYF
TRBD2,TRBV9,few,TRBJ2-1,14,TGTGCCAGCGGACCGAGCGGGAGAGTCTATGAGCAGTTCTTC,CASGPSGRVYEQFF
-,TRBV6-5,-,TRBJ1-1,12,TGTGCCAGCCGGGGACCCAACACTGAAGCTTTCTTT,CASRGPNTEAFF
-,TRBV28,-,TRBJ2-5,11,TGTGCCAGCAGTTTGGGGGGGACCCAGTACTTC,CASSLGGTQYF
-,TRBV7-3,-,TRBJ2-2,13,TGTGCCAGCAGCCTCCATGGCGGCGGGGAGCTGTTTTTT,CASSLHGGGELFF
-,TRBV19,once,TRBJ2-1,13,TGTGCCAGCGCGACAGGAGGGAACAATGAGCAGTTCTTC,CASATGGNNEQFF
-,TRBV6-1,few,TRBJ2-7,13,TGTGCCAGCAGTCAGGACAGCTCCTACGAGCAGTACTTC,CASSQDSSYEQYF
-,TRBV7-9,-,TRBJ1-1,11,TGTGCCAGCAGCTTACCCGGGGAAGCTTTCTTT,CASSLPGEAFF
-,TRBV30,-,TRBJ1-1,15,TGTGCCTGGAGTGTCTCCCGTGAGGCTGGGACTGAAGCTTTCTTT,CAWSVSREAGTEAFF
-,TRBV27,-,TRBJ2-7,14,TGTGCCACCTGGCCGAAGATTGGTTCGTACGAGCAGTACTTC,CATWPKIGSYEQYF
TRBD2,TRBV7-9,-,TRBJ2-5,12,TGTGCCAGCAGCCCCCGGGGGGAGGCCCAGTACTTC,CASSPRGEAQYF
-,TRBV4-2,-,TRBJ2-7,14,TGTGCCAGCAGCCAAGATCGGGTCAGGGGAAAGCAGTACTTC,CASSQDRVRGKQYF
-,TRBV27,-,TRBJ2-1,14,TGTGCCAGCAGTTTGGGGGGGCCCTACAATGAGCAGTTCTTC,CASSLGGPYNEQFF
TRBD2,TRBV19,-,TRBJ2-7,15,TGTGCCAGTAGCAAAGAACTAGCGGGGTCCTACGAGCAGTACTTC,CASSKELAGSYEQYF
-,TRBV27,-,TRBJ1-1,13,TGTGCCAGCAGTTCGGGGGGTGGGTACGAAGCTTTCTTT,CASSSGGGYEAFF
-,TRBV20-1,once,TRBJ2-5,11,TGCAGTGCCCGATTAGAAGAGACCCAGTACTTC,CSARLEETQYF
-,TRBV25-1,-,TRBJ2-5,15,TGTGCCAGCAGTAAGATGAAACGGGGGAACGAGACCCAGTACTTC,CASSKMKRGNETQYF
-,TRBV30,once,TRBJ2-4,13,TGTGCCTGGATCAACCTAGCCAAAAACATTCAGTACTTC,CAWINLAKNIQYF
-,TRBV2,once,TRBJ1-2,15,TGTGCCAGCAAAGAAGAGGGGTTTATGGGCTATGGCTACACCTTC,CASKEEGFMGYGYTF
TRBD2,TRBV2,-,TRBJ2-1,14,TGTGCCAGCAGTGAAGGGGGGGGAGTCAATGAGCAGTTCTTC,CASSEGGGVNEQFF
TRBD2,TRBV29-1,-,TRBJ2-1,17,TGCAGCGGTGGACGGACTAGCGGGAGGGCCCCCAGGGGAGAGCAGTTCTTC,CSGGRTSGRAPRGEQFF
-,TRBV5-1,-,TRBJ2-3,12,TGCGCCAGCAGCTTAGGGGCGGATACGCAGTATTTT,CASSLGADTQYF
TRBD2,TRBV5-4,-,TRBJ2-4,19,TGTGCCAGCAGCCTCGGACTAGCGGGAGGCCCCGGTTCTTCAGGCATTCAGTACTTC,CASSLGLAGGPGSSGIQYF
-,TRBV28,-,TRBJ2-7,14,TGTGCCAGCAGTTTTTATAAGTCTACCTACGAGCAGTACTTC,CASSFYKSTYEQYF
TRBD2,TRBV7-9,once,TRBJ2-7,16,TGTGCCAGCAGCTTAGTTTCTAGCGGACGAGCCTACGAGCAGTACTTC,CASSLVSSGRAYEQYF
-,TRBV6-1,-,TRBJ1-2,16,TGTGCCAGCAGTGAGAGACCCGAGCGGGCCCTGTATGGCTACACCTTC,CASSERPERALYGYTF
TRBD1,TRBV7-9,-,TRBJ2-7,16,TGTGCCAGCAGCCAGGGACAGGGGTATGGCTCGTACGAGCAGTACTTC,CASSQGQGYGSYEQYF
TRBD1,TRBV10-3,-,TRBJ2-5,15,TGTGCCATCAGCGAGGGACAGGGATACCAAGAGACCCAGTACTTC,CAISEGQGYQETQYF
-,TRBV5-4,-,TRBJ2-1,13,TGTGCCGACGGGAGCGGGCAAGGCGATGAGCAGTTCTTC,CADGSGQGDEQFF
-,TRBV5-6,-,TRBJ2-7,14,TGTGCCAGCAGCACCCCGGGCGGTCGGTACGAGCAGTACTTC,CASSTPGGRYEQYF
-,TRBV4-1,-,TRBJ2-1,16,TGCGCCAGCAGCCAAGCCCTTGCGGGAAGTATCAATGAGCAGTTCTTC,CASSQALAGSINEQFF
TRBD1,TRBV4-1,-,TRBJ1-2,15,TGCGCCAGCAGCCAAGTCCTGGGACAGGACTATGGCTACACCTTC,CASSQVLGQDYGYTF
-,TRBV4-1,-,TRBJ2-7,14,TGCGCCAGCAGCCCCACTGGGGGGTCCTACGAGCAGTACTTC,CASSPTGGSYEQYF
TRBD2,TRBV7-8,few,TRBJ2-7,13,TGTGCCAGCAGCTTGGGGACTATTTCGGAGCAGTACTTC,CASSLGTISEQYF
TRBD1,TRBV28,-,TRBJ2-7,15,TGTGCCAGCAGTTCAATCCGACAGGGAGTATACGAGCAGTACTTC,CASSSIRQGVYEQYF
-,TRBV5-1,-,TRBJ2-1,14,TGCGCCAGCAGCGCCCCCGGGCCCGTCAATGAGCAGTTCTTC,CASSAPGPVNEQFF
-,TRBV14,once,TRBJ2-3,16,TGTGCCAGCAGCCAATCGATCAGGGGAGGAACAGATACGCAGTATTTT,CASSQSIRGGTDTQYF
TRBD2,TRBV2,few,TRBJ2-3,15,TGTGCCAGCAGTCTATATAGCGGGAGGGCAGATACGCAGTATTTT,CASSLYSGRADTQYF
-,TRBV9,-,TRBJ2-6,19,TGTGCCAGCAGCGTAGGAGGTAACAGGTACTTCTCTGGGGCCAACGTCCTGACTTTC,CASSVGGNRYFSGANVLTF
-,TRBV7-8,few,TRBJ2-6,16,TGTGCCAGCAGCGTGCCCGGGGGCTCCGGGGCCAACGTCCTGACTTTC,CASSVPGGSGANVLTF
-,TRBV27,-,TRBJ2-7,14,TGTGCCAGCAGTAGCGGAGGGGGGCCCTACGGGCAGTACTTC,CASSSGGGPYGQYF
-,TRBV5-6,-,TRBJ2-1,14,TGTGCCAGCAGCTATAACCCCCCGGGAGACGAGCAGTTCTTC,CASSYNPPGDEQFF
TRBD1,TRBV19,few,TRBJ2-7,14,TGTGCCAGTAGTTCGGGACAGGGACCCTACGAGCAGTACTTC,CASSSGQGPYEQYF
TRBD2,TRBV27,-,TRBJ2-3,18,TGTGCCAGCAGTTGGGGGATTAGCGGGAGGATCCTCACAGATACGCAGTATTTT,CASSWGISGRILTDTQYF
-,TRBV7-6,-,TRBJ2-7,14,TGTGCCAGCAGCTTATCGGGGTCCTCCTACGAGCAGTACTTC,CASSLSGSSYEQYF